The 12 T cell receptor beta chains presented below share a single source sample, sequenced in a study of blood T cell repertoires in COVID-19. This table comes from immunoSEQ multiplex PCR, and its TCRdb copy is limited to in-frame clones, with some not included. Here the sample spans tens of thousands of clones, about four fifths being singletons. The source material was peripheral blood. All receptors come from a man aged 60 to 75 with acute or convalescent COVID-19.

The gene calls are TRBV19 and TRBJ1-5; 9 bases are a match to TRBD1. The length of the CDR3 is 15 residues. The V gene's germline CDR1 is LNHDA and CDR2 SQIVND (reference sequence). With 4 bases clipped from V and 3 bases from J, the junction kept 4 bases outside the gene matches. CDR3 region: CASSRRTGANQPQHF. DNA for the CDR3: TGTGCCAGTAGTAGGAGGACAGGGGCCAATCAGCCCCAGCATTTT.

The V gene is TRBV5-4, the J gene TRBJ1-1, with 7 positions matching TRBD1. V was clipped by 4 bases and J by 0 bases; unmatched bases: 6. The CDR3 totals 15 residues. Looked up from germline, CDR1 is SGHNT and CDR2 is YYREEE (reference sequence). CDR3 sequence reads: CASSRQGTLNTEAFF. The CDR3 DNA reads as TGTGCCAGCAGCCGACAGGGCACCTTGAACACTGAAGCTTTCTTT.

This chain connects TRBV19 to TRBJ1-1; D is unclear. Germline V gene data show CDR1 as LNHDA and CDR2 as SQIVND (reference sequence). CDR3 length: 13 amino acids. The V gene lost 3 bases and the J gene lost 4 bases, with 9 bases spanning the gap. In DNA form, the CDR3 reads TGTGCCAGTAGTATCGGAGGTGCCACTGAAGCTTTCTTT. Its protein product is CASSIGGATEAFF.

This rearrangement joins TRBV5-6 to TRBJ2-5; D gene uncertain. In germline, CDR1 is SGHDT, CDR2 YYEEEE. V was clipped by 0 bases and J by 5 bases, with 8 bases between them. This CDR3 spans 13 amino acids. CDR3 coding DNA: TGTGCCAGCAGCTTGGCCGCCGGTGAGACCCAGTACTTC. Translated, it gives CASSLAAGETQYF. Filled out from reference TRBV5-6 and TRBJ2-5, the complete variable domain reads DAGVTQSPTHLIKTRGQQVTLRCSPKSGHDTVSWYQQALGQGPQFIFQYYEEEERQRGNFPDRFSGHQFPNYSSELNVNALLLGDSALYLCASSLAAGETQYFGPGTRLLVL.

The V and J genes are TRBV6-5 and TRBJ1-2, with D uncertain. The V and J ends lost 6 bases and 0 bases respectively, with 8 bases between them. Germline V CDR1 and CDR2: MNHEY, SVGAGI. The CDR3 is 13 residues long. The CDR3 region is CASSHNTNYGYTF. The CDR3, as DNA: TGTGCCAGCAGCCACAATACTAACTATGGCTACACCTTC.

This chain joins TRBV19 and TRBJ1-2, with 10 bases fitting TRBD1. Germline values: CDR1 LNHDA, CDR2 SQIVND (reference sequence). V lost 10 bases and J lost 4; bases outside the gene matches: 9. The CDR3 contains 14 residues. The DNA for the CDR3 is TGTGCCACTACTGACAGGGGGCCCGCCTATGGCTACACCTTC. Residues: CATTDRGPAYGYTF.

This clone is medium-sized (0.01 to 0.1%) by share. This sequence joins TRBV4-1 and TRBJ1-2, with unresolved D. CDR3 length: 14 residues. Germline assignment: CDR1 MGHRA and CDR2 YSYEKL. V lost 1 base, J lost 8 bases, and 14 bases lay in between. The CDR3 loop is CASSQVVWSEGYTF. The CDR3 nucleotides read TGCGCCAGCAGCCAAGTAGTGTGGTCGGAGGGCTACACCTTC.

The chain uses TRBV29-1 and TRBJ2-3, with 12 bases fitting TRBD2. The CDR3 extends over 16 amino acids. V shed 7 bases and J 0 bases; nucleotides not matched to a gene: 8. In germline, CDR1 is SQVTM, CDR2 ANQGSEA. The DNA of the CDR3 is TGCAGCGCCAAACGTCTAGCGGGGGGGAGCACAGATACGCAGTATTTT. Residues: CSAKRLAGGSTDTQYF.

This clone was picked up a small number of times. V and J are TRBV18 and TRBJ1-2; D is unclear. Per germline, CDR1 KGHSH and CDR2 LQKENI. This CDR3 contains 13 residues. Trimming pared 3 bases from V and 6 bases from J, leaving 11 bases between. CDR3 amino acids: CASSPAPGNGYTF. CDR3 DNA sequence: TGTGCCAGCTCACCCGCCCCCGGGAATGGCTACACCTTC.

V usage is TRBV19 and J usage is TRBJ1-5, with a weak D call TRBD1 (6 bases). Germline V gene lookup returns CDR1 LNHDA and CDR2 SQIVND (reference sequence). The length of the CDR3 is 15 residues. The V gene lost 2 bases and the J gene lost 3 bases, with 11 bases spanning the gap. The CDR3 loop is CASSIRAGANQPQHF. CDR3 DNA: TGTGCCAGTAGTATAAGGGCAGGGGCCAATCAGCCCCAGCATTTT.

The rearrangement uses TRBV19 and TRBJ1-2; D is perhaps TRBD1 (6 bases). Germline CDR1 LNHDA, CDR2 SQIVND (reference sequence). The CDR3 is 13 residues long. V was clipped by 5 bases and J by 5 bases, with 12 bases between them. CDR3 residues: CASSYQGTYGYTF. The CDR3 nucleotides are TGTGCCAGTAGTTACCAGGGGACGTATGGCTACACCTTC. The full variable domain, with the rest looked up from reference TRBV19 and TRBJ1-2, is DGGITQSPKYLFRKEGQNVTLSCEQNLNHDAMYWYRQDPGQGLRLIYYSQIVNDFQKGDIAEGYSVSREKKESFPLTVTSAQKNPTAFYLCASSYQGTYGYTFGSGTRLTVV.

About this clone: Germline and junction disagree at one end, which may indicate a read error. This chain joins TRBV5-4 and TRBJ2-1; 8 bases align to TRBD1. CDR1 SGHNT and CDR2 YYREEE come from the germline V gene (reference sequence). CDR3 length equals 15 residues. CDR3 DNA sequence: TGTGCCAGCAGCGCCGGACAGGGCTCCCACAATGAGCAGTTCTTC. Protein product: CASSAGQGSHNEQFF.